This paragraph reports one TCR beta chain. CDR1 and CDR2 (germline): SGHAT, FQNNGV. Trimming took off 4 bases at V and 7 bases at J, with 14 bases between the two ends. CDR3 length equals 15 residues. This sample was included in a study of shared clonotypes between healthy human individuals. Method: immunoSEQ multiplex PCR; TCRdb's copy keeps in-frame clones and lacks some. The top ten clones hold 0.13% of a sample with under 2,500,000 clones, roughly 95% of them seen once. The chain combines TRBV11-2 with TRBJ1-6; D remains ambiguous. Sequenced: naive CD4+ T cells sorted from blood. Subset defined: CD45RA+ positively selected. This receptor was taken from a man between 18 and 29 years old in good health. DNA for the CDR3: TGTGCCAGCAGCTCTATAGACACGAAAAATTCACCCCTCCACTTT. Translating gives CASSSIDTKNSPLHF.